The clone carrying this T cell receptor (beta chain) was observed at least ten times. Antigen specificity is unknown. These data are taken from a study of T cells in Graves' hyperthyroidism and ophthalmopathy. General study results and limits: A 13 V-J model separated ophthalmopathy from stable hyperthyroidism. Clonotypes that were expanded in thyroid above 0.001 mostly appeared in blood too.

The germline V gene has CDR1 MDHEN and CDR2 SYDVKM. The CDR3 totals 16 residues. Trimming pared 4 bases from V and 6 bases from J, leaving 22 bases between. Amplification of TCR beta CDR3 regions used RNA as the template. With the HTBI primer set, the TCR CDR3 went through a first round of RT-PCR. MiXCR, applied by TCRdb to the multiplex PCR reads, yields one record per CDR3 protein. The data hold around 300,000 distinct CDR3 sequences, with roughly an eighth observed a single time. The study excluded patients with uncontrolled infection, other autoimmune disease, pregnancy or lactation. Diagnostic assessment was based on clinical symptoms, serum thyroxine and TRAb, thyroid ultrasound and orbital computed tomography.

The genes are TRBV28 and TRBJ2-7; D perhaps matches TRBD2 (5 bases). The receptor's source is a woman between 40 and 50 years old with Graves' hyperthyroidism. The sequencing sample was made of blood. The CDR3 sequence: CASSSPRPVEGPEQYF. CDR3 DNA sequence: TGTGCCAGCAGTTCCCCCCGACCAGTAGAGGGCCCCGAGCAGTACTTC.